These 18 T cell receptor beta chains were all obtained from the same sample, sequenced in a study of tumor-infiltrating lymphocytes in primary liver carcinoma. A constant-region primer primed TCR beta cDNA synthesis from 400 to 550 ng of total RNA. Library construction for TCR beta comprised three nested multiplex PCR rounds performed with slightly modified ARM-PCR. Each of the first two PCR rounds ran approximately 10 cycles with TRBV1-TRBV30 forward and C-beta reverse primers. TCRdb reprocessed the multiplex PCR reads via MiXCR and lists one record per CDR3 protein. The table shows roughly 330,000 distinct CDR3 sequences, with less than 70% occurring only once. Unsorted whole blood yielded the blood RNA, and germline DNA was also extracted. The sequenced sample was peripheral blood. These receptor sequences come from a man in his forties or fifties with primary liver carcinoma and hepatitis B virus infection.

Points on this clonotype: One end of the junction does not line up with germline, which may come from a read error. The chain is built from TRBV4-2 and TRBJ1-1, with a tentative D call TRBD1 (6 bases). The CDR3 is 14 amino acids. The V gene's germline CDR1 is LGHNA and CDR2 YNFKEQ. DNA of the CDR3: TGTGCCAGCAGCCAAGAACTCGGGACATCAGAAACTATCTTT. This gives the protein CASSQELGTSETIF.

This clonotype occurred once. Because it lacks the conserved phenylalanine or tryptophan at the end, this CDR3 is likely a read error. Because the CDR3's place on the DNA is in doubt, the DNA is left out and the CDR3 is given as listed by TCRdb. V gene TRBV6-1 combines with J gene TRBJ2-2; no DNA check was done on the table's D call, TRBD1. Germline loops: CDR1 MNHNS, CDR2 SASEGT. The CDR3 length equals 16 residues, ends included. CDR3 residues: CASSETPGMNTGEPFY.

The V call is TRBV6-2 or TRBV6-3, the J call TRBJ2-7; D unclear. The CDR3 sequence is 16 residues long. From germline, CDR1 is MNHEY and CDR2 SVGEGT. With 8 bases removed from V and 4 bases from J, the gap between germline ends came to 24 bases. CDR3 DNA: TGTGCCAGCGCCCAGTTTCCGGGTCTCACTCGATACGAGCAGTACTTC. It is translated as CASAQFPGLTRYEQYF.

With respect to this clonotype: The junction does not match germline at one end; this may be a read error. V and J are TRBV14 and TRBJ1-1; D gene uncertain. CDR1 is SGHDN and CDR2 is FVKESK in the germline V gene. The CDR3 sequence is 13 residues long. CDR3: CASSPKRNTETFF. In DNA, the CDR3 is TGTGCCAGCAGCCCAAAGAGGAACACTGAAACTTTCTTT. The complete variable domain, with remaining parts taken from reference TRBV14 and TRBJ1-1, reads EAGVTQFPSHSVIEKGQTVTLRCDPISGHDNLYWYRRVMGKEIKFLLHFVKESKQDESGMPNNRFLAERTGGTYSTLKVQPAELEDSGVYFCASSPKRNTETFFGQGTRLTVV.

This clonotype was counted at least ten times. The chain combines TRBV14 with TRBJ2-1, with D possibly TRBD2 on 5 matching bases. V was pared by 4 bases and J by 9 bases, with 13 bases between. The CDR3 totals 13 residues. The germline V gene encodes CDR1 SGHDN and CDR2 FVKESK. This CDR3 is CASSPMTISEQFF. The CDR3 DNA follows: TGTGCCAGCAGCCCAATGACTATAAGTGAGCAGTTCTTC.

About this clonotype: A read error may explain this, as a much larger clone is one base away. The chain carries TRBV6-2 or TRBV6-3 and TRBJ2-7; D is unclear. The CDR3 spans 12 residues. Trimming cost V 6 bases and J 3 bases, with 9 bases left between them. Per germline, CDR1 MNHEY and CDR2 SVGEGT. Here the CDR3 DNA reads TGTGCCAGCAGGGTTCGGTACTACGAGCAGTACTTC. Its protein is CASRVRYYEQYF.

This clonotype has only one observation. A single base separates this from a much larger clone, so it may be a read error. This sequence joins TRBV12-3 or TRBV12-4 and TRBJ1-2; D remains unclear. This CDR3 has 13 residues. V shed 4 bases and J shed 5 bases, with 11 bases lying between them. The CDR3 loop reads CASSSGEAYGYTF. In nucleotides, the CDR3 is TGTGCCAGCAGTTCTGGAGAGGCGTATGGCTACACCTTC.

The genes are TRBV6-5 and TRBJ2-7, with D maybe TRBD1 (5 bases). The CDR3 has 14 residues. Germline-derived CDR1 and CDR2 are MNHEY and SVGAGI. Between the trimmed V and J ends, which lost 10 bases and 2 bases, there was a span of 18 bases. CDR3 loop: CANRSDDSTYEQYF. CDR3 nucleotides: TGTGCCAACAGGAGCGATGATTCAACCTACGAGCAGTACTTC.

With regard to this clonotype: A read error may account for a junction end that differs from germline. The CDR3 is CVSSHRREQETQYF. The CDR3 bases are TGTGTCAGCAGCCATCGCAGAGAACAAGAGACCCAGTACTTC. This sequence joins TRBV11-1 and TRBJ2-5; the D is unclear. Germline V gene sequence: CDR1 SGHAT, CDR2 FQDESV (reference sequence). This CDR3 is built from 14 residues.

V usage is TRBV9 and J usage is TRBJ2-3; 10 bases map to TRBD2. The germline gives CDR1 SGDLS, CDR2 YYNGEE. CDR3 length equals 19 residues. V shed 4 bases and J 0 bases; nucleotides not matched to a gene: 14. The CDR3 DNA reads as TGTGCCAGCAGCCCGAGGATAGCGGGAGGAGGAACTAGCACAGATACGCAGTATTTT. This translates into CASSPRIAGGGTSTDTQYF.

Comments on this clonotype: A junction boundary mismatches the germline segment, possibly from a read error. The chain recombines TRBV11-2 with TRBJ2-5, with D perhaps given as TRBD1 or TRBD2 (5 bases each). The germline gives CDR1 SGHAT, CDR2 FQNNGV. The CDR3 runs 14 residues. DNA for the CDR3: TGTACCAGCAGACTAATTACAGGTGGAGAGACCCAGTACTTC. It codes for CTSRLITGGETQYF.

Of note for this clonotype: A much larger clone sits a single nucleotide away, making a read error possible. The chain links TRBV10-3 to TRBJ2-2; TRBD2 matches at 10 bases. V trimming: 2 bases; J trimming: 7 bases; junction bases outside the gene matches: 4. This CDR3 spans 15 amino acids. Germline CDR1 ENHRY, CDR2 SYGVKD. CDR3 region: CAISELAGDSGELFF. The CDR3 nucleotides are TGTGCCATCAGTGAGCTAGCGGGAGACAGCGGGGAGCTGTTTTTT.

Regarding this clonotype: A read error may account for a junction end that differs from germline. The chain carries TRBV6-1 and TRBJ2-2; 10 nucleotides line up with TRBD2. The V gene's germline CDR1 is MNHNS and CDR2 SASEGT. This CDR3 has 15 amino acids. CDR3 loop: CVSSLFTSGTGELFF. The DNA for the CDR3 is TGTGTCAGCAGCTTGTTTACTAGCGGGACCGGGGAGCTCTTTTTT.

This clonotype was detected many times. The rearrangement uses TRBV12-3 or TRBV12-4 and TRBJ2-6, with a possible D match to TRBD1 (6 bases). The CDR3 contains 14 residues. Trimming pared 7 bases from V and 3 bases from J, leaving 10 bases between. CDR3 residues: CASTQGNGANVLTF. CDR3 nucleotide sequence: TGTGCCAGCACCCAGGGGAATGGGGCCAACGTCCTGACTTTC.

A remark on this clonotype: An end of the junction does not agree with germline; a read error may underlie this. The chain carries TRBV4-1 and TRBJ2-6; D may correspond to TRBD1 or TRBD2 (5 bases each). The CDR3 length is 18 residues. The germline CDR1 and CDR2 sequences are MGHRA and YSYEKL. DNA of the CDR3: TGCGCCAGCAGTCGAGGGATCCTCGATCTGTCTGGGGCCTACGTTCTGACTTTC. Translated: CASSRGILDLSGAYVLTF.

This clonotype was found a few times. A much larger clone differs from this one at a single base, so this may be a read error. The gene calls are TRBV6-5 and TRBJ2-4; D gene unclear. Germline V gene lookup returns CDR1 MNHEY and CDR2 SVGAGI. V lost 6 bases and J lost 1, with 16 bases in between. The CDR3 sequence is 16 residues long. The CDR3 bases are TGTGCCAGCAGCCCAAATTCACTGGTGGCCAAAAACATTCAGTACTTC. Its protein is CASSPNSLVAKNIQYF.

About this clonotype: The junction departs from germline at one end; a sequencing error may be responsible. The chain has TRBV11-2 and TRBJ1-6, with unresolved D. Per germline, CDR1 SGHAT and CDR2 FQNNGV. This CDR3 has 15 residues. The CDR3 coding sequence is TGTGACAGCAGCGTTGTGGTGGTTAGCGGTTCACCCCTCCACTTT. Translation: CDSSVVVVSGSPLHF.

This rearrangement joins TRBV5-1 to TRBJ2-3; the match to TRBD2 covers 9 bases. The CDR3 is 17 amino acids. Germline V gene lookup returns CDR1 SGHRS and CDR2 YFSETQ. V shed 0 bases, J shed 3 bases, and the junction held 8 bases outside the gene matches. The CDR3 nucleotides are TGCGCCAGCAGCTTGGGGTCCGCGGGAGGGCCTACAGATACGCAGTATTTT. Encoded protein: CASSLGSAGGPTDTQYF.